Presented here are 14 T cell receptor beta chains from one specimen sequenced in a study of T cells after yellow fever vaccination. A single record per CDR3 protein comes from TCRdb applying MiXCR to the 5' RACE reads. Of under 400,000 distinct CDR3 sequences listed, around a tenth are singletons. The specimen comprised PBMCs, sampled on the day of the first yellow fever vaccination. These TCRs come from a man aged 18 to 29 who received the YFV17D yellow fever vaccine.

This clonotype was found a few times. The chain links TRBV6-5 to TRBJ2-3; 11 positions match TRBD2. J gave up 6 bases and V 7 bases, and 6 bases lay outside the gene matches. Germline V lookup: CDR1 MNHEY, CDR2 SVGAGI. The CDR3 contains 14 residues. The CDR3 coding sequence is TGTGCCAGCACCTATAGCGGGGGGGGGGATACGCAGTATTTT. It translates to CASTYSGGGDTQYF.

This clonotype has more than one count but fewer than ten. The chain joins TRBV27 to TRBJ2-5; D is tentatively TRBD1 or TRBD2 (5 bases each). Germline CDR1 MNHEY, CDR2 SMNVEV (reference sequence). The CDR3 consists of 14 residues. Trimming took off 7 bases at V and 5 bases at J, with 17 bases between the two ends. The CDR3 protein is CASTRKLGVETQYF. The CDR3 DNA reads TGTGCCAGCACCCGAAAACTGGGGGTGGAGACCCAGTACTTC.

This clonotype was counted between two and nine times. J is TRBJ2-5 and V is TRBV6-1; possible D gene TRBD2, 6 bases. Germline CDR1 and CDR2: MNHNS and SASEGT. The CDR3 spans 17 residues. Trimming took off 4 bases at V and 1 base at J, with 19 bases between the two ends. CDR3 sequence (DNA): TGTGCCAGCAGTGGATCGGGCGGGGCCTCGCCCCAAGAGACCCAGTACTTC. Amino acids: CASSGSGGASPQETQYF.

At least ten counts were recorded for this clonotype. The chain recombines TRBV18 with TRBJ2-5, with D tentatively TRBD2 (6 bases). The V gene's germline CDR1 is KGHSH and CDR2 LQKENI. The germline V and J ends were trimmed by 2 bases and 1 base, with 14 bases remaining between them. The CDR3 is 16 residues long. The CDR3, as DNA: TGTGCCAGCTCACCATCTCAAGCGGGCCCCCAAGAGACCCAGTACTTC. This encodes CASSPSQAGPQETQYF.

The rearrangement joins TRBV9 to TRBJ2-6; a weak D match, TRBD2 (6 bases). The CDR3 consists of 16 residues. Between the trimmed V and J ends, which lost 0 bases and 2 bases, there was a span of 9 bases. The V gene's germline CDR1 is SGDLS and CDR2 YYNGEE. The CDR3 bases are TGTGCCAGCAGCGTAGGGAGGGGCGCTGGGGCCAACGTCCTGACTTTC. Protein product: CASSVGRGAGANVLTF.

This clonotype was counted between two and nine times. The chain uses TRBV5-4 and TRBJ2-3, with no clear D. Deletions cut 0 bases from V and 0 bases from J, with 8 bases between. CDR3 length: 15 residues. Germline values: CDR1 SGHNT, CDR2 YYREEE (reference sequence). The CDR3 sequence: CASSLGGVSTDTQYF. In DNA, the CDR3 is TGTGCCAGCAGCTTGGGTGGGGTGAGCACAGATACGCAGTATTTT.

This clonotype was recorded a few times. The rearrangement joins TRBV7-9 to TRBJ2-3; D may be TRBD2 (7 bases). V lost 4 bases and J 2 bases, leaving 16 bases between the germline ends. Germline V gene data show CDR1 as SEHNR and CDR2 as FQNEAQ (reference sequence). The CDR3 length is 16 residues. The CDR3 nucleotides read TGTGCCAGCAGCTATCCCCGCGGGGGCGACACAGATACGCAGTATTTT. It translates to CASSYPRGGDTDTQYF.

Many counts were recorded for this clonotype. This chain links TRBV12-3 or TRBV12-4 with TRBJ2-5, with 8 bases lining up with TRBD2. The V gene end was trimmed by 6 bases and the J gene end by 5 bases; junction bases not matched to a gene: 5. This CDR3 comprises 13 residues. As DNA, the CDR3 is TGTGCCAGCAGCCGTAGCGGGGAGGAGACCCAGTACTTC. Protein: CASSRSGEETQYF.

This clonotype has ten or more counts. V gene TRBV7-2 combines with J gene TRBJ1-2; D call uncertain. This CDR3 has 13 amino acids. V gave up 1 base and J gave up 4 bases, with 7 bases separating them. Germline assignment: CDR1 SGHTA and CDR2 FQGNSA. CDR3 nucleotides: TGTGCCAGCAGCTTAGGGGCAGTCTATGGCTACACCTTC. Translation gives CASSLGAVYGYTF.

CDR3 in DNA: TGCGCCAGCAGCTTGTGGGGGTGGAACACTGAAGCTTTCTTT. This translates into CASSLWGWNTEAFF. This chain uses TRBV5-1 with TRBJ1-1; a weak D match, TRBD1 (5 bases). The V end lost 1 base, the J end lost 1 base, and 8 bases lay between the germline ends. The V gene's germline CDR1 is SGHRS and CDR2 YFSETQ. The CDR3 contains 14 residues.

The chain links TRBV14 to TRBJ2-3; TRBD2 might be the D (5 bases). Germline values: CDR1 SGHDN, CDR2 FVKESK. CDR3 length: 17 residues. V was clipped by 3 bases and J by 1 base, with 17 bases between them. CDR3 sequence: CASSQGHGSAGTDTQYF. The CDR3, as DNA: TGTGCCAGCAGCCAGGGCCACGGGTCAGCGGGCACAGATACGCAGTATTTT.

Here the CDR3 reads CASSSEPHNEQFF. CDR3 DNA sequence: TGTGCCAGCAGCTCCGAACCACACAATGAGCAGTTCTTC. The J gene is TRBJ2-1, the V gene TRBV7-9; no firm D call. The CDR3 is 13 residues long. Germline loops: CDR1 SEHNR, CDR2 FQNEAQ (reference sequence). V gave up 4 bases and J gave up 5 bases, with 9 bases separating them.

This clonotype appeared many times. This sequence joins TRBV27 and TRBJ2-3; D gene ambiguous. CDR1 MNHEY and CDR2 SMNVEV come from the germline V gene (reference sequence). CDR3 length equals 12 residues. V gave up 5 bases and J gave up 2 bases, with 5 bases separating them. CDR3 in amino acids: CASSGNTDTQYF. CDR3 nucleotides: TGTGCCAGCAGTGGAAACACAGATACGCAGTATTTT.

This clonotype has a handful of counts. The chain has TRBV7-2 and TRBJ1-3; D gene ambiguous. The ends were cut back, 5 bases at V and 4 bases at J, with 15 bases in the middle. The CDR3 has 15 residues. The germline V gene encodes CDR1 SGHTA and CDR2 FQGNSA. The CDR3 sequence: CASSGGWVGGNTIYF. The CDR3 DNA follows: TGTGCCAGCAGCGGAGGGTGGGTCGGAGGAAACACCATATATTTT.